This T cell receptor beta chain was identified during a study of blood T cell repertoires in COVID-19. Looking at the study overall: Italy, Spain and the United States were the sources of the convalescent and acute COVID-19 samples. The cDNA or gDNA used as material had been derived from T cells, B-cell-depleted T cells, or PBMCs.

In the study's own analysis: Amplified reference gene primers provided the basis for estimating nucleated cell counts. Sequenced by immunoSEQ multiplex PCR; TCRdb stores in-frame clones only, minus some. V and J calls and clone size come straight from that table; D and trimming were deduced from the DNA. The repertoire includes some 230,000 clones, about 88% of them detected once, and about a tenth sits in the top ten. From germline, CDR1 is WSHSY and CDR2 SAAADI. The CDR3 spans 14 residues. V lost 2 bases to trimming and J lost 5 bases, with 11 bases between them. Material for sequencing was peripheral blood. This chain connects TRBV10-2 to TRBJ2-3, with D hard to call. The origin of this receptor is a woman aged 45 to 65 with COVID-19, enrolled during active disease. CDR3 residues: CASSENDRRDTQYF. The CDR3 DNA reads as TGCGCCAGCAGTGAGAACGATCGGAGAGATACGCAGTATTTT.